The 29 T cell receptor beta chains in this list originate from one sample, sequenced in a study of T cells after yellow fever vaccination. TCRdb re-called the 5' RACE reads with MiXCR, one entry per CDR3 protein. This table holds under 300,000 distinct CDR3 sequences, 6% to 7.5% found once. This material consisted of CD4+ T cells sorted from PBMCs, taken 15 days after the yellow fever booster vaccination. The receptors here all came from a man younger than 40 who received the YFV17D yellow fever vaccine.

The chain combines TRBV20-1 with TRBJ2-3, with unresolved D. Germline CDR1 DFQATT, CDR2 SNEGSKA (reference sequence). The V gene lost 5 bases and the J gene lost 4 bases, with 10 bases spanning the gap. The CDR3 runs 12 residues. CDR3 bases: TGCAGTGCTCCCGCCCGGTCAGATACGCAGTATTTT. This sequence encodes CSAPARSDTQYF.

This clonotype came up many times. This chain connects TRBV20-1 to TRBJ2-1, with 9 bases fitting TRBD2. V trimming: 4 bases; J trimming: 7 bases; junction bases outside the gene matches: 8. The CDR3 has 14 amino acids. Germline V gene sequence: CDR1 DFQATT, CDR2 SNEGSKA (reference sequence). The CDR3 bases are TGCAGTGCTATTGGACTAGCGTTAGGAAATGAGCAGTTCTTC. Translating gives CSAIGLALGNEQFF.

In its sample, this clonotype was seen many times. This chain joins TRBV19 and TRBJ1-2; D is unresolved. Trimming removed 7 bases from V and 8 bases from J, with 17 bases in between. The CDR3 runs 13 residues. CDR1 is LNHDA and CDR2 is SQIVND in the germline V gene (reference sequence). The CDR3 DNA sequence: TGTGCCAGTACCCCAACGGGAACGAAGGGCTACACCTTC. Translated: CASTPTGTKGYTF.

This clonotype was detected only a few times. At one boundary the junction diverges from the germline segment, which might be a read error. V is TRBV18 and J is TRBJ2-1, with 11 bases fitting TRBD2. Germline V gene sequence: CDR1 KGHSH, CDR2 LQKENI. The CDR3 has 13 residues. The CDR3 sequence: CASSPGGSGLAGF. The CDR3 region has the DNA TGTGCCAGCTCACCTGGGGGGTCAGGACTAGCGGGCTTC.

The chain combines TRBV7-6 with TRBJ1-4; D is unclear. CDR1 is SGHVS, CDR2 FNYEAQ, per germline. V lost 1 base, J lost 3 bases, and 15 bases lay in between. This CDR3 is built from 17 residues. CDR3 nucleotide sequence: TGTGCCAGCAGCTTAGGGCTTAGGACGGTCCCTAATGAAAAACTGTTTTTT. Amino acid sequence: CASSLGLRTVPNEKLFF.

This clonotype occurred a few times. The gene calls are TRBV21-1 and TRBJ1-2. TRBV21-1 is a recognized pseudogene. The CDR3 contains 13 residues. The DNA of the CDR3 is TGTGCCAGCAGCAAAGCTCGGGGCCCCGGCTACACCTTC. It yields the protein CASSKARGPGYTF.

This clonotype was seen at least ten times. The V and J genes are TRBV5-4 and TRBJ2-5; TRBD2 matches at 8 bases. J was trimmed by 5 bases and V by 2 bases; bases with no gene match: 2. This CDR3 spans 13 amino acids. Germline lookup yields CDR1 SGHNT and CDR2 YYREEE (reference sequence). The DNA of the CDR3 is TGTGCCAGCAGCTTACGGGGGGGTGAGACCCAGTACTTC. Translated: CASSLRGGETQYF.

This clonotype occurred a few times. The V gene is TRBV4-2, the J gene TRBJ2-2; 7 bases are shared with TRBD2. The CDR3 has 16 amino acids. Germline-derived CDR1 and CDR2 are LGHNA and YNFKEQ. The V and J ends lost 0 bases and 5 bases, in that order; junction bases with no gene match: 6. Written as DNA, the CDR3 is TGTGCCAGCAGCCAAGATGCGGGAGAGATAACCGGGGAGCTGTTTTTT. It specifies CASSQDAGEITGELFF.

This clonotype showed up many times. This sequence joins TRBV5-1 and TRBJ1-1, with 7 bases aligning to TRBD1. Germline values: CDR1 SGHRS, CDR2 YFSETQ. This CDR3 is built from 16 residues. After removal of 4 bases from V and 5 bases from J, the junction contained 14 bases not matched to a gene. This chain's CDR3 is CASSQQGSVGTTEAFF. CDR3 in DNA: TGCGCCAGCAGCCAACAGGGGTCGGTAGGAACTACTGAAGCTTTCTTT.

CDR3 in DNA: TGCAGTGCTAGTAATCCAGGAAGTAAAATGTACGAGCAGTACTTC. Protein sequence: CSASNPGSKMYEQYF. This sequence joins TRBV20-1 and TRBJ2-7; D gene unclear. Trimming took 3 bases from V and 4 from J, leaving 19 bases between them. The CDR3 covers 15 residues. CDR1 is DFQATT, CDR2 SNEGSKA, per germline (reference sequence).

This clonotype is categorized as medium-sized. The chain links TRBV20-1 to TRBJ2-3; TRBD2 aligns across 12 bases. V shed 4 bases and J 3 bases; nucleotides not matched to a gene: 8. The germline CDR1 and CDR2 sequences are DFQATT and SNEGSKA (reference sequence). This CDR3 comprises 16 residues. The CDR3 region is CSATSVLAGGTDTQYF. The CDR3 DNA follows: TGCAGTGCTACGTCCGTACTAGCGGGAGGAACAGATACGCAGTATTTT.

There are many counts of this clonotype. V gene TRBV29-1 combines with J gene TRBJ2-3, with unresolved D. CDR1 SQVTM and CDR2 ANQGSEA come from the germline V gene. The CDR3 is 13 amino acids. In DNA form, the CDR3 reads TGCAGTGCATTGACTGGGATCACAGATACGCAGTATTTT. Translation: CSALTGITDTQYF.

The chain combines TRBV12-3 or TRBV12-4 with TRBJ2-7, with D possibly matching TRBD2 (6 bases). The CDR3 covers 15 residues. Trimming removed 7 bases at V and 2 bases at J, with 18 bases between. Written as DNA, the CDR3 is TGTGCCAGCACCAATACGGGGGAGGCCACCTACGAGCAGTACTTC. This encodes CASTNTGEATYEQYF.

This clonotype was picked up many times. V usage is TRBV7-2 and J usage is TRBJ2-1; D may be TRBD2 (6 bases). The CDR3 consists of 16 residues. Germline-derived CDR1 and CDR2 are SGHTA and FQGNSA. Trimming stripped 0 bases from V and 2 bases from J, with 11 bases between. CDR3 DNA: TGTGCCAGCAGCTTAGCGGGAGCGGGCCCCTACAATGAGCAGTTCTTC. Its protein product is CASSLAGAGPYNEQFF. The whole variable domain, remainder taken from reference TRBV7-2 and TRBJ2-1, is GAGVSQSPSNKVTEKGKDVELRCDPISGHTALYWYRQSLGQGLEFLIYFQGNSAPDKSGLPSDRFSAERTGGSVSTLTIQRTQQEDSAVYLCASSLAGAGPYNEQFFGPGTRLTVL.

The V and J genes are TRBV12-3 or TRBV12-4 and TRBJ2-1, with D unresolved. CDR3 length equals 13 residues. V gave up 6 bases and J gave up 7 bases, with 13 bases separating them. The CDR3 DNA reads TGTGCCAGCAGCCGGCCCCCAGGAAATGAGCAGTTCTTC. Its protein is CASSRPPGNEQFF.

The rearrangement uses TRBV27 and TRBJ2-6; D may match TRBD1 or TRBD2 (5 bases each). The V end was cut by 6 bases, the J end by 4 bases, with 13 bases between. Germline V gene data show CDR1 as MNHEY and CDR2 as SMNVEV (reference sequence). CDR3 length: 15 residues. The CDR3 DNA is TGTGCCAGCAGCGCCTGGGACCGCGGGGCCAACGTCCTGACTTTC. It codes for CASSAWDRGANVLTF.

This clonotype showed up just a few times. The chain recombines TRBV20-1 with TRBJ2-3, with TRBD2 as a possible D gene (6 bases). The germline V gene encodes CDR1 DFQATT and CDR2 SNEGSKA (reference sequence). V dropped 5 bases and J dropped 4 bases, with 13 bases sitting between them. The CDR3 loop spans 13 amino acids. CDR3 sequence reads: CSASVPGADTQYF. The CDR3 region has the DNA TGCAGTGCTTCCGTCCCGGGGGCAGATACGCAGTATTTT.

This sequence joins TRBV18 and TRBJ2-1; D possibly corresponds to TRBD1 (5 bases). This CDR3 has 17 residues. Germline CDR1 KGHSH, CDR2 LQKENI. V was cut by 0 bases and J by 0 bases, with 12 bases left in between. CDR3 nucleotide sequence: TGTGCCAGCTCACCACCGTGGGGCACCAGCTCCTACAATGAGCAGTTCTTC. Its protein product is CASSPPWGTSSYNEQFF.

This clonotype was detected a few times. This chain links TRBV6-5 with TRBJ2-1, with D uncertain. Germline loops: CDR1 MNHEY, CDR2 SVGAGI. V was clipped by 0 bases and J by 0 bases, with 9 bases between them. This CDR3 region has 16 residues. The CDR3 reads CASSYSAILSYNEQFF. The CDR3 region has the DNA TGTGCCAGCAGTTACTCAGCAATCCTCTCCTACAATGAGCAGTTCTTC.

This clonotype was counted once. The genes are TRBV20-1 and TRBJ2-3; weak D call: TRBD2 (5 bases). Trimming pared 6 bases from V and 1 base from J, leaving 14 bases between. The CDR3 has 14 amino acids. CDR1 and CDR2 (germline): DFQATT, SNEGSKA (reference sequence). CDR3 region: CSAVSARGTDTQYF. Here the CDR3 DNA reads TGCAGTGCCGTTAGCGCGAGAGGCACAGATACGCAGTATTTT.

The chain is built from TRBV5-1 and TRBJ2-1, with TRBD2 identical over 14 bases. The ends lost 3 bases at V and 10 bases at J; junction bases unmatched: 6. The CDR3 totals 15 residues. The germline V gene has CDR1 SGHRS and CDR2 YFSETQ. The CDR3 loop is CASSSTSGRAEEQFF. For the CDR3, the DNA is TGCGCCAGCAGCTCGACTAGCGGGAGGGCCGAGGAGCAGTTCTTC.

The table lists this clonotype with many counts. This rearrangement joins TRBV7-9 to TRBJ2-7, with D unclear. The CDR3 covers 13 residues. The V end lost 8 bases, the J end lost 0 bases, and 11 bases lay between the germline ends. The V gene's germline CDR1 is SEHNR and CDR2 FQNEAQ (reference sequence). The CDR3 loop reads CASSWSASYEQYF. The CDR3 nucleotides are TGTGCCAGCTCATGGTCGGCCTCCTACGAGCAGTACTTC.

This clonotype was observed many times. The rearrangement uses TRBV27 and TRBJ2-1; D gene uncertain. The V gene lost 2 bases and the J gene lost 0 bases, with 8 bases spanning the gap. CDR1 is MNHEY, CDR2 SMNVEV, per germline (reference sequence). CDR3 length equals 15 residues. The CDR3 region has the DNA TGTGCCAGCAGTTTAGGAGTAAGCTCCTACAATGAGCAGTTCTTC. This encodes CASSLGVSSYNEQFF.

This clonotype has ten or more counts. The V gene is TRBV2, the J gene TRBJ1-5; perhaps TRBD1 as D (5 bases). The V gene lost 4 bases and the J gene lost 6 bases, with 13 bases spanning the gap. This CDR3 is 14 amino acids long. Germline CDR1 reads SNHLY; CDR2 reads FYNNEI. CDR3 bases: TGTGCCAGCAGTGTAGGTGGGGGGGTTCAGCCCCAGCATTTT. Its protein is CASSVGGGVQPQHF.

The table lists this clonotype with a few counts. The chain is built from TRBV7-8 and TRBJ1-4, with D hard to call. The V gene's germline CDR1 is SGHVS and CDR2 FQNEAQ. With 1 base removed from V and 14 bases from J, the gap between germline ends came to 17 bases. The CDR3 is 14 amino acids. CDR3 in DNA: TGTGCCAGCAGCTTAGTCTTGGCAGCCCCGCGGCTGTTTTTT. Encoded protein: CASSLVLAAPRLFF.

This clonotype occurred many times. The rearrangement links TRBV20-1 to TRBJ2-1; 13 positions match TRBD2. The CDR3 runs to 13 residues. CDR1 and CDR2 (germline): DFQATT, SNEGSKA (reference sequence). CDR3: CRTSGRKYNEQFF. In DNA, the CDR3 is TGCAGGACTAGCGGGAGGAAGTACAATGAGCAGTTCTTC.

In its sample, this clonotype was seen many times. V usage is TRBV6-2 or TRBV6-3 and J usage is TRBJ2-1, with 12 bases matching TRBD2. V lost 6 bases and J lost 7; bases outside the gene matches: 13. CDR3 size: 17 residues. Germline V lookup: CDR1 MNHEY, CDR2 SVGEGT. The CDR3, as DNA: TGTGCCAGCAGCCAGACTACGACTAGCGGGAGTACTAATGAGCAGTTCTTC. Translating gives CASSQTTTSGSTNEQFF.

This clonotype was picked up a small number of times. This chain uses TRBV20-1 with TRBJ2-3, with D possibly TRBD2 on 6 matching bases. The germline V and J ends were trimmed by 4 bases and 4 bases, with 9 bases remaining between them. Germline-derived CDR1 and CDR2 are DFQATT and SNEGSKA (reference sequence). The CDR3 sequence is 12 residues long. CDR3 DNA: TGCAGTGCTATTGCGGGACCAGATACGCAGTATTTT. Translating it yields CSAIAGPDTQYF.

V and J are TRBV7-2 and TRBJ2-3; D may correspond to TRBD1 or TRBD2 (5 bases each). Germline loops: CDR1 SGHTA, CDR2 FQGNSA. The CDR3 consists of 16 residues. With 3 bases removed from V and 0 bases from J, the gap between germline ends came to 13 bases. CDR3 in amino acids: CASSLVGTTSTDTQYF. The CDR3 DNA is TGTGCCAGCAGCTTGGTCGGGACCACTAGCACAGATACGCAGTATTTT.